The 23 T cell receptor beta chains below all came from one sample that was sequenced in a study of blood T cells in healthy people across ages. A J-beta primer mix and a sample-barcoded 5' primer were used in a second PCR of about 7 to 12 cycles. Each CDR3 protein gets one entry after TCRdb re-called the 5' RACE reads with MiXCR. The sample contains about 800,000 distinct CDR3 sequences, 25% of which appear only once. The sample also formed part of further work on T cells of mothers and their children.

Material: blood. The source is a boy aged 5-17 years in good health.

This chain links TRBV6-6 with TRBJ2-5, with D possibly matching TRBD2 (6 bases). V lost 8 bases, J lost 7 bases, and 20 bases lay in between. CDR3 length equals 14 residues. Germline CDR1 MNHNY, CDR2 SVGAGI (reference sequence). The CDR3 DNA sequence: TGTGCCAGCGGGGATCGGCTAGCGCCCGGGACCCAGTACTTC. Amino acids: CASGDRLAPGTQYF.

The rearrangement uses TRBV6-5 and TRBJ1-6; unclear D gene. The V gene lost 8 bases and the J gene lost 5 bases, with 13 bases spanning the gap. There are 14 residues in the CDR3. Looked up from germline, CDR1 is MNHEY and CDR2 is SVGAGI. CDR3 region: CASFSPANNSPLHF. The DNA of the CDR3 is TGTGCCAGCTTTAGCCCTGCCAATAATTCACCCCTCCACTTT.

This clonotype has just a few counts. For the CDR3, the DNA is TGTGCCAGCAGCGCGAACACTGAAGCTTTCTTT. Translation gives CASSANTEAFF. The chain combines TRBV7-2 with TRBJ1-1, with D uncertain. This CDR3 comprises 11 residues. CDR1 is SGHTA, CDR2 FQGNSA, per germline. The ends were cut back, 5 bases at V and 1 base at J, with 2 bases in the middle.

This clonotype was picked up a small number of times. This chain connects TRBV6-5 to TRBJ1-4; maybe TRBD1 (6 bases). V was pared by 6 bases and J by 8 bases, with 16 bases between. This CDR3 region has 14 residues. Germline CDR1 is MNHEY and CDR2 is SVGAGI. CDR3 sequence reads: CASSPRGTTEKLFF. The CDR3 bases are TGTGCCAGCAGCCCGAGGGGGACAACCGAAAAACTGTTTTTT.

The V call is TRBV12-3 or TRBV12-4, the J call TRBJ2-7; D possibly corresponds to TRBD2 (6 bases). The V gene lost 2 bases and the J gene lost 4 bases, with 12 bases spanning the gap. The CDR3 contains 14 residues. The CDR3 sequence: CASSLSVREYEQYF. CDR3 DNA: TGTGCCAGCAGTTTATCGGTGCGGGAATACGAGCAGTACTTC.

The chain is built from TRBV19 and TRBJ1-4, with D possibly matching TRBD1 (5 bases). The V end lost 2 bases, the J end lost 10 bases, and 11 bases lay between the germline ends. This CDR3 comprises 13 residues. Germline assignment: CDR1 LNHDA and CDR2 SQIVND (reference sequence). The CDR3 is CASSISQGGKLFF. The CDR3 DNA reads TGTGCCAGTAGTATATCGCAGGGCGGAAAACTGTTTTTT.

At least ten counts were recorded for this clonotype. The chain is built from TRBV3-1 and TRBJ2-7; 8 bases line up with TRBD2. V was clipped by 4 bases and J by 4 bases; unmatched bases: 3. The V gene's germline CDR1 is LGHDT and CDR2 YNNKEL (reference sequence). The CDR3 has 13 amino acids. The CDR3 sequence: CASSPAGGYEQYF. CDR3 nucleotide sequence: TGTGCCAGCAGCCCTGCGGGGGGATACGAGCAGTACTTC.

The chain couples TRBV29-1 to TRBJ2-7, with D tentatively TRBD1 or TRBD2 (5 bases each). The CDR3 consists of 15 residues. V was shortened by 2 bases and J by 0 bases, with 14 bases between the two germline ends. The germline V gene encodes CDR1 SQVTM and CDR2 ANQGSEA. The CDR3 protein is CSVEREGPRSYEQYF. CDR3 coding DNA: TGCAGCGTTGAACGAGAGGGACCTCGCTCCTACGAGCAGTACTTC.

This rearrangement joins TRBV7-3 to TRBJ2-2; D perhaps matches TRBD1 (6 bases). V lost 8 bases to trimming and J lost 2 bases, with 12 bases between them. The CDR3 contains 14 residues. The germline V gene encodes CDR1 SGHTA and CDR2 FQGTGA. CDR3 sequence (DNA): TGTGCCAGCGCTGCAGGGGTAAACACCGGGGAGCTGTTTTTT. This gives the protein CASAAGVNTGELFF. Variable domain in full (rest from reference TRBV7-3 and TRBJ2-2): GAGVSQTPSNKVTEKGKYVELRCDPISGHTALYWYRQSLGQGPEFLIYFQGTGAADDSGLPNDRFFAVRPEGSVSTLKIQRTERGDSAVYLCASAAGVNTGELFFGEGSRLTVL.

This clonotype was seen a handful of times. The chain is built from TRBV9 and TRBJ1-4; 8 positions match TRBD1. The ends lost 4 bases at V and 2 bases at J; junction bases unmatched: 10. The CDR3 contains 17 residues. Germline values: CDR1 SGDLS, CDR2 YYNGEE. CDR3 sequence: CASSFSRDRRTNEKLFF. The CDR3 DNA reads TGTGCCAGCAGCTTCAGCCGGGACAGGCGGACTAATGAAAAACTGTTTTTT.

The sample holds a few counts of this clonotype. Here the CDR3 reads CASSESPDSSLGEKLFF. The CDR3 region has the DNA TGTGCCAGCAGTGAAAGCCCGGACTCCTCCCTTGGGGAAAAACTGTTTTTT. This rearrangement joins TRBV6-1 to TRBJ1-4; D not resolved. Trimming pared 2 bases from V and 8 bases from J, leaving 21 bases between. This CDR3 spans 17 amino acids. Germline CDR1 is MNHNS and CDR2 is SASEGT.

This clonotype showed up just a few times. CDR3 sequence (DNA): TGTGCCAGCAGCTTTCTCGGATCCTCCTACAATGAGCAGTTCTTC. This codes for CASSFLGSSYNEQFF. The chain carries TRBV5-6 and TRBJ2-1; no definite D call. Trimming left V 2 bases short and J 0 bases short, with 9 bases between. The CDR3 is 15 amino acids. Per germline, CDR1 SGHDT and CDR2 YYEEEE.

This clonotype appeared a few times. The chain joins TRBV9 to TRBJ2-3; 7 bases fit TRBD2. Germline values: CDR1 SGDLS, CDR2 YYNGEE. The trim removed 3 bases at V and 3 bases at J, leaving 13 bases unmatched. The CDR3 sequence is 17 residues long. CDR3 bases: TGTGCCAGCAGCGCTGACGGGAGCGGGACCATGACAGATACGCAGTATTTT. Amino acid sequence: CASSADGSGTMTDTQYF.

The rearrangement uses TRBV28 and TRBJ2-1; D not certain. Germline values: CDR1 MDHEN, CDR2 SYDVKM. Trimming took 10 bases from V and 3 from J, leaving 19 bases between them. This CDR3 is 15 amino acids long. Here the CDR3 DNA reads TGTGCCACCCGATCCGGGTCCTACGGCTACAATGAGCAGTTCTTC. Its translation: CATRSGSYGYNEQFF.

This chain uses TRBV29-1 with TRBJ2-1, with 7 bases lining up with TRBD2. The CDR3 contains 15 residues. V shed 5 bases and J 1 base; nucleotides not matched to a gene: 8. Germline V gene data show CDR1 as SQVTM and CDR2 as ANQGSEA. CDR3 in amino acids: CSVRSPGGSYNEQFF. Written as DNA, the CDR3 is TGCAGCGTTCGCTCCCCGGGAGGTTCCTACAATGAGCAGTTCTTC.

The rearrangement uses TRBV15 and TRBJ2-3, with TRBD2 matching 7 bases. Trimming at V came to 4 bases and at J to 4 bases, leaving 11 bases not matched to a gene. Germline loops: CDR1 LNHNV, CDR2 YYDKDF (reference sequence). The CDR3 loop spans 16 amino acids. The CDR3 protein is CATSTPGGGTPDTQYF. CDR3 nucleotide sequence: TGTGCCACCAGCACCCCGGGCGGGGGTACCCCAGATACGCAGTATTTT.

This clonotype was counted a few times. The chain links TRBV24-1 to TRBJ2-3; 8 bases match TRBD2. The CDR3 has 14 amino acids. CDR1 and CDR2 from the germline V gene are KGHDR and SFDVKD. V trimming: 4 bases; J trimming: 2 bases; junction bases outside the gene matches: 1. CDR3 in amino acids: CATSEAGDTDTQYF. CDR3 DNA sequence: TGTGCCACCAGTGAAGCGGGGGACACAGATACGCAGTATTTT.

The table lists this clonotype with a few counts. The chain links TRBV20-1 to TRBJ2-3, with D perhaps TRBD1 (5 bases). The ends were cut back, 3 bases at V and 0 bases at J, with 10 bases in the middle. This CDR3 is 14 amino acids long. Germline loops: CDR1 DFQATT, CDR2 SNEGSKA (reference sequence). This CDR3 is CSASPRQSTDTQYF. The CDR3 DNA reads TGCAGTGCTAGTCCGAGACAGAGCACAGATACGCAGTATTTT.

The chain recombines TRBV18 with TRBJ2-7, with D possibly TRBD1 on 6 matching bases. V was clipped by 0 bases and J by 1 base, with 10 bases between them. Germline CDR1 KGHSH, CDR2 LQKENI. The CDR3 extends over 15 amino acids. CDR3 loop: CASSPPGRGSYEQYF. The CDR3 bases are TGTGCCAGCTCACCACCGGGCAGGGGATCCTACGAGCAGTACTTC.

J is TRBJ2-5 and V is TRBV12-3 or TRBV12-4; TRBD1 matches 11 bases. There are 17 residues in the CDR3. V shed 0 bases and J 4 bases; nucleotides not matched to a gene: 7. The CDR3 is CASSLAQGGTGGETQYF. The CDR3 nucleotides are TGTGCCAGCAGTTTAGCGCAGGGTGGGACAGGGGGAGAGACCCAGTACTTC.

The V gene is TRBV6-2 or TRBV6-3, the J gene TRBJ1-6; 7 bases agree with TRBD1. Germline loops: CDR1 MNHEY, CDR2 SVGEGT. Unmatched junction bases numbered 11, after V lost 2 bases and J lost 7 bases. The CDR3 totals 17 residues. CDR3 sequence (DNA): TGTGCCAGCAGTTACGTCTCACCGACCAGGGGGAATTCACCCCTCCACTTT. This sequence encodes CASSYVSPTRGNSPLHF.

The chain has TRBV4-3 and TRBJ1-4; a possible D gene is TRBD1 (5 bases). Germline CDR1 LGHNA, CDR2 YSLEER. The V end was cut by 0 bases, the J end by 11 bases, with 7 bases between. This CDR3 spans 12 amino acids. The CDR3 nucleotides are TGCGCCAGCAGCCAAGATGGACACAAACTGTTTTTT. This encodes CASSQDGHKLFF.

The rearrangement links TRBV7-3 to TRBJ1-1, with TRBD1 as a possible D gene (6 bases). This CDR3 region has 14 residues. Trimming removed 5 bases from V and 4 bases from J, with 14 bases in between. CDR1 is SGHTA and CDR2 is FQGTGA in the germline V gene. The CDR3 loop reads CASSPGARGTEAFF. CDR3 nucleotides: TGTGCCAGCAGCCCAGGGGCGAGAGGCACTGAAGCTTTCTTT.